Listed below are T cell receptor beta chains from one sample, sequenced in a study of T cell responses to AZD1222 COVID-19 vaccine. Some clones are missing from TCRdb's copy, which holds only in-frame ones; the method was immunoSEQ multiplex PCR. The sample consists of some 170,000 clones, 90% to 95% of them appearing once. Sequences were derived from peripheral blood, sampled on day 0 of MenACWY control vaccination. Every receptor here comes from an adult in good health. The CDR3 runs from the conserved cysteine through the conserved F or W. The D gene is left open where the match is weak. Clone size is given for some rows only: seen once, a few or many times, or a class if the clone is expanded.

V gene	D gene	J gene	clone size	CDR3 DNA	CDR3 protein
TRBV10-3	TRBD2	TRBJ2-7	-	TGTGCCAACGCCCCTAGCGGTCTTTACGAGCAGTACTTC	CANAPSGLYEQYF
TRBV28	-	TRBJ2-7	-	TGTGCCAGCAGTTCCTCCCCGGACGTAATGACCGCCTACGAGCAGTACTTC	CASSSSPDVMTAYEQYF
TRBV30	-	TRBJ2-1	-	TGTGCCTGGAGTGCCCTACGGCGGTACAATGAGCAGTTCTTC	CAWSALRRYNEQFF
TRBV7-9	-	TRBJ2-7	-	TGTGCCAGCAGCTTAGGCGAGGCTGAGCAGTACTTC	CASSLGEAEQYF
TRBV5-1	TRBD2	TRBJ2-7	-	TGCGCCAGCAGCTGGCCTCCGGGACTAGCGGGAGGCCATCCCTTTACCTACGAGCAGTACTTC	CASSWPPGLAGGHPFTYEQYF
TRBV15	TRBD2	TRBJ2-1	-	TGTGCCACCAGCAGAGGCGGGACTAGCGGGAGGAATGAGCAGTTCTTC	CATSRGGTSGRNEQFF
TRBV6-5	-	TRBJ2-7	-	TGTGCCAGCACTGGGCCAGGGAACTACGAGCAGTACTTC	CASTGPGNYEQYF
TRBV27	-	TRBJ1-5	once	TGTGCCAGCAGCATTACAGGGTCGGGTCAGCCCCAGCATTTT	CASSITGSGQPQHF
TRBV25-1	TRBD1	TRBJ2-7	-	TGTGCCAGCCGGAGACAGGGGACCTACGAGCAGTACTTC	CASRRQGTYEQYF
TRBV14	TRBD2	TRBJ2-7	-	TGTGCCAGCAGCCCTTTCGCGGGAGGGACCTTCGAGCAGTACTTC	CASSPFAGGTFEQYF
TRBV9	TRBD1	TRBJ1-5	-	TGTGCCAGCAGCCTGACAGGGGTAATAGGCAATCAGCCCCAGCATTTT	CASSLTGVIGNQPQHF
TRBV19	TRBD1	TRBJ1-2	-	TGTGCCACCCTCAGGGGGTTTTATGGCTACACCTTC	CATLRGFYGYTF
TRBV15	-	TRBJ1-2	-	TGTGCCACCAGCAGAGAATTGCGGGGACGGAACTATGGCTACACCTTC	CATSRELRGRNYGYTF
TRBV11-3	-	TRBJ2-2	-	TGTGCCAGCAGCTCGAGCAGATCCAACACCGGGGAGCTGTTTTTT	CASSSSRSNTGELFF